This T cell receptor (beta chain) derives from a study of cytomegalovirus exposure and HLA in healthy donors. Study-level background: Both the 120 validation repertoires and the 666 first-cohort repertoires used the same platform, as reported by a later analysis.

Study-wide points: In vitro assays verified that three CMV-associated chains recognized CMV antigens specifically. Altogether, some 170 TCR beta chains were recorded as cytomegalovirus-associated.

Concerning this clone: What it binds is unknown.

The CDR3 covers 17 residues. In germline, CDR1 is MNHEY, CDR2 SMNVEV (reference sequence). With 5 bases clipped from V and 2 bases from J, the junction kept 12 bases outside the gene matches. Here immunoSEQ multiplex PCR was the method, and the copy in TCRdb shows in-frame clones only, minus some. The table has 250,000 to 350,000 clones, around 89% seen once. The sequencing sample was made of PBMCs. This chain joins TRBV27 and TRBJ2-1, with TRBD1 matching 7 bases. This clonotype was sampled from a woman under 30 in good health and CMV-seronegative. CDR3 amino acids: CASSSRQGTLTYNEQFF. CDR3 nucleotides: TGTGCCAGCAGTAGTAGACAGGGTACTTTAACCTACAATGAGCAGTTCTTC.